This T cell receptor beta chain was recovered during a study of blood T cell repertoires in COVID-19. Study details: COVID-19 samples, acute and convalescent, were from the United States, Italy and Spain. T cells, B-cell-depleted T cells, or PBMCs provided the cDNA or gDNA that served as material.

CDR3 size: 18 residues. V shed 4 bases and J shed 0 bases, with 19 bases lying between them. Looked up from germline, CDR1 is MGHRA and CDR2 is YSYEKL. Clones were sequenced by immunoSEQ multiplex PCR, and TCRdb holds only the in-frame ones, with some missing. The top ten hold about 2.1% of the sample, which has 300,000 to 500,000 clones, nearly 90% seen once. Grouping used clinical history reported by participants in a survey and questionnaire. The sample was PBMCs or T cells enriched from blood (not recorded which). V is TRBV4-1 and J is TRBJ1-5; no clear D. The receptor was derived from a woman in her thirties or forties with acute COVID-19. This CDR3 reads CASSPRLMAGYSNQPQHF. The CDR3 nucleotides are TGCGCCAGCAGCCCACGGCTTATGGCGGGCTATAGCAATCAGCCCCAGCATTTT.